Following are 18 T cell receptor beta chains from one sample sequenced in a study of OX40 agonist ivuxolimab in advanced cancers. The protocol was immunoSEQ multiplex PCR, while the TCRdb copy is restricted to in-frame clones and leaves out a portion. The sample yields approximately 57,000 clones, over 70% seen once. Sample: CD4+ or CD8+ T cells sorted from blood, taken in a trial of the OX40 agonist ivuxolimab. The receptors here all came from an adult with an advanced solid tumor such as melanoma, head and neck, liver or kidney cancer.

The chain recombines TRBV7-2 with TRBJ2-1, with D unresolved. V was clipped by 1 base and J by 4 bases, with 5 bases between them. Germline V gene sequence: CDR1 SGHTA, CDR2 FQGNSA. The CDR3 has 13 amino acids. CDR3 sequence: CASSLGRYNEQFF. In DNA, the CDR3 is TGTGCCAGCAGCTTAGGCCGATACAATGAGCAGTTCTTC.

The CDR3 loop reads CASSLVWGSYEQYF. CDR3 nucleotide sequence: TGCGCCAGCAGCTTGGTTTGGGGCTCCTACGAGCAGTACTTC. The chain employs TRBV5-1 and TRBJ2-7; D gene uncertain. From germline, CDR1 is SGHRS and CDR2 YFSETQ. The CDR3 is 14 residues long. The V end lost 0 bases, the J end lost 0 bases, and 7 bases lay between the germline ends.

The J gene is TRBJ1-2, the V gene TRBV7-8; a weak D match, TRBD1 (5 bases). V was shortened by 1 base and J by 8 bases, with 20 bases between the two germline ends. This CDR3 region has 16 residues. The germline V gene encodes CDR1 SGHVS and CDR2 FQNEAQ. The CDR3 DNA is TGTGCCAGCAGCTTAGAGGTTAGCGGCAGGGTAGGAGGCTACACCTTC. It specifies CASSLEVSGRVGGYTF.

This clone occurred once. The chain couples TRBV6-5 to TRBJ2-3; unclear D gene. V lost 5 bases, J lost 2 bases, and 11 bases lay in between. The CDR3 loop spans 14 amino acids. Per germline, CDR1 MNHEY and CDR2 SVGAGI. As DNA, the CDR3 is TGTGCCAGCAGTATCCGTAGCTACACAGATACGCAGTATTTT. This gives the protein CASSIRSYTDTQYF.

This clone came up a few times. The chain has TRBV28 and TRBJ2-7, with unresolved D. The CDR3 has 13 residues. CDR1 and CDR2 from the germline V gene are MDHEN and SYDVKM. Trimming removed 2 bases at V and 5 bases at J, with 10 bases between. The DNA of the CDR3 is TGTGCCAGCAGTTTAATATGGCAGAACGAGCAGTACTTC. This encodes CASSLIWQNEQYF.

The chain is built from TRBV6-6 and TRBJ2-7; 9 nucleotides line up with TRBD1. V lost 7 bases to trimming and J lost 6 bases; unmatched junction nucleotides: 10. The V gene's germline CDR1 is MNHNY and CDR2 SVGAGI (reference sequence). The CDR3 runs to 14 residues. CDR3 region: CASTPNLDRGEQYF. CDR3 DNA sequence: TGTGCCAGCACCCCCAATCTGGACAGGGGCGAGCAGTACTTC.

The CDR3 coding sequence is TGTGCCAGCAGCTCGAAGGGGGTAGCTTTGGGTCAAGAGACCCAGTACTTC. The encoded protein is CASSSKGVALGQETQYF. The chain links TRBV13 to TRBJ2-5; maybe TRBD1 (6 bases). The V and J ends lost 4 bases and 2 bases respectively, with 20 bases between them. This CDR3 is 17 amino acids long. The germline CDR1 and CDR2 sequences are PRHDT and FYEKMQ (reference sequence). Variable domain in full (rest from reference TRBV13 and TRBJ2-5): AAGVIQSPRHLIKEKRETATLKCYPIPRHDTVYWYQQGPGQDPQFLISFYEKMQSDKGSIPDRFSAQQFSDYHSELNMSSLELGDSALYFCASSSKGVALGQETQYFGPGTRLLVL.

J is TRBJ2-7 and V is TRBV5-4; TRBD1 matches at 10 bases. Losses at the gene ends were 4 bases for V and 1 base for J; bases not matched to a gene: 5. CDR1 is SGHNT and CDR2 is YYREEE in the germline V gene (reference sequence). The CDR3 contains 15 residues. This chain's CDR3 is CASSLGQGISYEQYF. The CDR3 nucleotides read TGTGCCAGCAGCCTGGGACAGGGGATTTCCTACGAGCAGTACTTC.

The CDR3 sequence is CASSKTTGNTEAFF. The DNA of the CDR3 is TGTGCCAGCAGTAAAACGACAGGGAACACTGAAGCTTTCTTT. The rearrangement uses TRBV6-4 and TRBJ1-1; possibly TRBD1 for D (6 bases). Germline values: CDR1 MRHNA, CDR2 SNTAGT. This CDR3 region has 14 residues. With 5 bases removed from V and 1 base from J, the gap between germline ends came to 11 bases.

This chain joins TRBV4-1 and TRBJ2-3; D is possibly TRBD1 or TRBD2 (7 bases each). The germline V and J ends were trimmed by 10 bases and 2 bases, with 13 bases remaining between them. Looked up from germline, CDR1 is MGHRA and CDR2 is YSYEKL. The CDR3 is 13 amino acids. This chain's CDR3 is CATRGGNTDTQYF. CDR3 in DNA: TGCGCCACCAGGGGGGGAAACACAGATACGCAGTATTTT.

The chain links TRBV9 to TRBJ1-4; tentative D call: TRBD1 (5 bases). The CDR3 has 13 amino acids. The V gene lost 2 bases and the J gene lost 7 bases, with 9 bases spanning the gap. Germline V CDR1 and CDR2: SGDLS, YYNGEE. CDR3 bases: TGTGCCAGCAGCGTCGTGGGGGGTGAAAAACTGTTTTTT. Its protein product is CASSVVGGEKLFF.

This clone was seen only a few times. The chain employs TRBV7-2 and TRBJ1-1; D call uncertain. CDR3 size: 13 residues. Looked up from germline, CDR1 is SGHTA and CDR2 is FQGNSA. V was shortened by 5 bases and J by 2 bases, with 9 bases between the two germline ends. The CDR3 loop is CASSMAVNTEAFF. The CDR3 DNA sequence: TGTGCCAGCAGCATGGCAGTTAACACTGAAGCTTTCTTT.

The CDR3 region is CASSQGLAGVGYREQYF. The CDR3 DNA reads TGTGCCAGCAGTCAGGGACTAGCGGGAGTCGGGTACCGCGAGCAGTACTTC. The rearrangement joins TRBV14 to TRBJ2-7, with TRBD2 matching over 14 bases. The germline V gene encodes CDR1 SGHDN and CDR2 FVKESK. V lost 6 bases and J lost 6; bases outside the gene matches: 13. This CDR3 is 17 amino acids long.

The chain joins TRBV11-2 to TRBJ1-1, with a tentative D call TRBD1 (6 bases). Germline CDR1 and CDR2: SGHAT and FQNNGV. The CDR3 totals 13 residues. Trimming stripped 5 bases from V and 5 bases from J, with 12 bases between. The CDR3 DNA sequence: TGTGCCAGCAGCACACAGGGTGGGACTGAAGCTTTCTTT. Translated, it gives CASSTQGGTEAFF.

This chain connects TRBV7-6 to TRBJ2-1; 8 bases are a match to TRBD1. Germline CDR1 and CDR2: SGHVS and FNYEAQ. V lost 1 base, J lost 4 bases, and 3 bases stayed unmatched. The length of the CDR3 is 15 residues. CDR3 region: CASSLVGTGYNEQFF. The CDR3 bases are TGTGCCAGCAGCTTAGTCGGGACAGGATACAATGAGCAGTTCTTC.

The chain recombines TRBV6-6 with TRBJ1-2, with a possible D match to TRBD1 (6 bases). This CDR3 is built from 16 residues. Germline lookup yields CDR1 MNHNY and CDR2 SVGAGI (reference sequence). The germline V and J ends were trimmed by 6 bases and 3 bases, with 20 bases remaining between them. This chain's CDR3 is CASSSQGGGPYYGYTF. The DNA for the CDR3 is TGTGCCAGCAGCTCCCAAGGGGGGGGACCCTACTATGGCTACACCTTC.

The V call is TRBV4-1, the J call TRBJ1-5, with D unresolved. The length of the CDR3 is 15 residues. The V end lost 0 bases, the J end lost 0 bases, and 6 bases lay between the germline ends. Germline V CDR1 and CDR2: MGHRA, YSYEKL. The CDR3 is CASSQDSNSNQPQHF. Here the CDR3 DNA reads TGCGCCAGCAGCCAAGATTCAAATAGCAATCAGCCCCAGCATTTT.

The rearrangement uses TRBV5-8 and TRBJ1-1; the D gene is possibly TRBD1 (5 bases). In germline, CDR1 is SGHTS, CDR2 YDEGEE. The CDR3 totals 16 residues. The V and J ends lost 1 base and 5 bases respectively, with 18 bases between them. CDR3 amino acids: CASSLYASGVETEAFF. CDR3 nucleotide sequence: TGTGCCAGCAGCTTGTATGCGTCGGGGGTCGAGACTGAAGCTTTCTTT.